The clone carrying this TCR beta chain ranks as medium-sized (0.01 to 0.1%). The sample comes from a study of CD4 and CD8 cells across lung adenocarcinoma regions. Donors had localized lung adenocarcinoma, a non-small cell lung cancer. Germline loops: CDR1 MNHEY, CDR2 SMNVEV (reference sequence). CDR3 length equals 15 residues. V gave up 6 bases and J gave up 2 bases; unmatched junction bases: 6. TCRdb redid the calling of the PCR reads with MiXCR, one entry per CDR3 protein. The table shows about 20,000 distinct CDR3 sequences, with around 50% occurring only once. The sample was CD8+ T cells from the center of a lung tumor. The chain has TRBV27 and TRBJ2-1; 8 bases agree with TRBD1. The receptor was derived from a female donor with lung adenocarcinoma. The CD4 and CD8 labels of this study may be unreliable. CDR3 in DNA: TGTGCCAGCAGGCCGCCAGGGGGCGCCTACAATGAGCAGTTCTTC. Translation gives CASRPPGGAYNEQFF.